The sequence of this T cell receptor (beta chain) was determined in a study of T cell responses to AZD1222 COVID-19 vaccine (TCRdb year 2021). Some background on the complete study: A total of under 250 trial participants underwent TCR sequencing, of whom approximately 200 had received two doses of AZD1222 and 26 had received two doses of the MenACWY control vaccine. Trial participants were enrolled by age into 18-55, 56-69 and 70-plus year subgroups, with around 150, 28 and 57 TCR-sequenced participants respectively. The research as a whole found: Participants were mostly white British and included more females than males, and it was suggested by the authors that clonal diversity may have been underestimated. Reportedly, almost half of the unique spike-specific TCRs recognized epitopes lying outside the regions that are mutated in the B.1.351 and B.1.1.7 variants. The vaccine-associated CD4 TCRs covered the entire spike protein, and the dominant responses fell in regions 160-218 and 743-854. Because no samples from the day 14 peak response were available, repertoires could be characterized only after the peak T cell response. Conclusions about previously exposed vaccinees are limited because only six or seven AZD1222 recipients were SARS-CoV-2 seropositive at baseline. In the small 56-69-year group, the increase in depth fell short of significance, most likely because of low power. A significant rise in spike-specific TCR breadth and depth was observed after two AZD1222 doses relative to day 0 and relative to MenACWY recipients.

The CDR3 regions of human TCRbeta chains were subjected to immunosequencing. Processing in the source paper ran as follows. Repertoire TCRs were matched against a reference library of SARS-CoV-2-specific TCRs generated with the MIRA antigen-specificity platform. Breadth was defined as the fraction of unique TCRs that were SARS-CoV-2-associated, and depth was defined as the fraction of total T cells that were SARS-CoV-2-associated. Using the MIRA data, each spike-specific TCR was assigned both to the spike region to which the TCR was reactive and to a CD4 or CD8 class. Log10-transformed breadth and depth values were compared by one-way ANOVA with Sidak's multiple comparisons tests. Imported from immuneACCESS, the table was reduced by TCRdb to in-frame sequences with V and J called. These copies leave out some clones; in studies compared against another copy, an unresolved V gene accounts for under half, and the cause of the remainder is not known. That table is the source of V, J and clone size, and D and trimming were worked out from the DNA. The sample table contains roughly 200,000 clones; only one count was recorded for about nine tenths of them. The ten top clones hold over 1.5% of the sample.

The germline V gene (reference sequence) provides CDR1 SEHNR and CDR2 FQNEAQ. The V end loses 4 bases and the J end loses 3 bases, and a stretch of 7 bases separates them. The CDR3 has 12 amino acids, counting the end cysteine and phenylalanine. The sequence is cut down to CDR3 DNA, 36 bases in frame from base 1. Comments on this clone: The antigen this receptor binds is unknown. Per-base qualities were not stored, and no clone one base away is much larger.

The sample's time point label is to be understood as: about 28 days (+/-7) after the second vaccine dose. AZD1222 recipients whose second dose came at about 4 weeks and those whose second dose came at about 12 weeks were combined into one group, since spike-specific TCR depth and breadth did not differ between the two schedules. Vaccinee samples were obtained from the UK trials COV001 and COV002, which included a single-blind randomized controlled phase 2/3 trial of AZD1222 (ChAdOx1 nCoV-19) in healthy adults. For TCRbeta chain sequencing, PBMC samples from trial participants were taken at day 0 and at day 28 after the second dose.

The source is an adult who received the AZD1222 COVID-19 vaccine. This specimen consisted of peripheral blood, obtained 28 days after the second AZD1222 dose. The chain is made from TRBV7-9 and TRBJ2-7; the D gene could be either TRBD1 or TRBD2, each agreeing at 5 bases. The CDR3 region has the sequence CASSSRGYEQYF. The nucleotides read TGTGCCAGCAGCTCGAGGGGCTACGAGCAGTACTTC.